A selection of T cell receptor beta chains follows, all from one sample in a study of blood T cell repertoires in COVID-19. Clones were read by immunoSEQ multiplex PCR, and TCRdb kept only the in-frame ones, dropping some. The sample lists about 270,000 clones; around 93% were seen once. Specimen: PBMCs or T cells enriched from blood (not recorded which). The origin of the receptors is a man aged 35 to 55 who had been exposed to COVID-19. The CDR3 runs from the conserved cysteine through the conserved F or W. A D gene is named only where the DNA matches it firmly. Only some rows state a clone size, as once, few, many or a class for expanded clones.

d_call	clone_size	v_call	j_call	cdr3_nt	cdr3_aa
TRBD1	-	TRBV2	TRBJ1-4	TGTGCCAGCAGTCGACAGGGACCTAATGAAAAACTGTTTTTT	CASSRQGPNEKLFF
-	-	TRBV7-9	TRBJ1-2	TGTGCCAGCAGCTTAGCGCGACAGGAGGCCTATGGCTACACCTTC	CASSLARQEAYGYTF
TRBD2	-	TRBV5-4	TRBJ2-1	TGTGCCAGCAGCGAGAACCTAGCGGGGGGCTACAATGAGCAGTTCTTC	CASSENLAGGYNEQFF
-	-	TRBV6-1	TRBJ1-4	TGTGCCAGCAGAGAAGGACGGGCGGGGGGTGAAAAACTGTTTTTT	CASREGRAGGEKLFF
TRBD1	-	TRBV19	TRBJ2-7	TGTGCCAGTAGTGCCATGACAGGGGCAACCTACGAGCAGTACTTC	CASSAMTGATYEQYF
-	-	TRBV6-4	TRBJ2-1	TGTGCCAGCAGTGACTATCCGGACAATGAGCAGTTCTTC	CASSDYPDNEQFF
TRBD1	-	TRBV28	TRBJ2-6	TGTGCCAGCAGTTACAGGGGAAGGCCTGGGGCCAACGTCCTGACTTTC	CASSYRGRPGANVLTF
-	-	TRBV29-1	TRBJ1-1	TGCAGCGTTGCTACAGGGCGCCCCACTGAAGCTTTCTTT	CSVATGRPTEAFF
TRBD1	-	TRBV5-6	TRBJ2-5	TGTGCCAGCAGCACAGGGACAGGGCCGTTAGAGACCCAGTACTTC	CASSTGTGPLETQYF
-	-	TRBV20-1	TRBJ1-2	TGCAGTGCTAGCGGGGGCTATGGCTACACCTTC	CSASGGYGYTF
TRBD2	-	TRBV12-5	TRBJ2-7	TGTGCTAGTGGACTGACTAGCGGGAGAACCAACGAGCAGTACTTC	CASGLTSGRTNEQYF
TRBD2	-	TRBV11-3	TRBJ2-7	TGTGCCAGCAGCTTAAGCGGGGGGCGACCGTACGAGCAGTACTTC	CASSLSGGRPYEQYF
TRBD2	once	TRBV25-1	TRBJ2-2	TGTGCCAGCAGTGAATACAGCGGGAGGGCCGGGGAGCTGTTTTTT	CASSEYSGRAGELFF
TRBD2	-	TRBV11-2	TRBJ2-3	TGTGCCAGCAGCTTCACAAGCGGGGCAGCGGGGAACACAGATACGCAGTATTTT	CASSFTSGAAGNTDTQYF
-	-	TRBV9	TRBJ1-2	TGTGCCAGCAGCGTTACAGGGAACTATGGCTACACCTTC	CASSVTGNYGYTF
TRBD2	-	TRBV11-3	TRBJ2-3	TGTGCCAGCAGCTTGGGCCTAGCGGGAGACGATACGCAGTATTTT	CASSLGLAGDDTQYF
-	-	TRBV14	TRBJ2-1	TGTGCCAGCAGCCGGGCAGGGGATGAGCAGTTCTTC	CASSRAGDEQFF
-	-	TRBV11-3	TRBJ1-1	TGTGCCAGCAGCTTCGCGGTGAACACTGAAGCTTTCTTT	CASSFAVNTEAFF
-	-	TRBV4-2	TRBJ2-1	TGTGCCAGCAGCGGGAGGGGGATCCGGGAGAATGAGCAGTTCTTC	CASSGRGIRENEQFF
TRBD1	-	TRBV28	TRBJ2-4	TGTGCCAGCAGTCGAGACAGGGGAGGTGGACTTATCGGGTACTTC	CASSRDRGGGLIGYF
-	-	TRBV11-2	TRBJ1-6	TGTGCCAGCAGCTTAGACACGGTTTCACCCCTCCACTTT	CASSLDTVSPLHF
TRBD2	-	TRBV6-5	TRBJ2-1	TGTGCCAGCAGTCCCGGGACTAGCGGGAGAGATGAGCAGTTCTTC	CASSPGTSGRDEQFF
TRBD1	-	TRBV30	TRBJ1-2	TGTGCCTGGAGAGGTCCGGACAGGGATCCCTATGGCTACACCTTC	CAWRGPDRDPYGYTF
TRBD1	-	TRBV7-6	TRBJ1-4	TGTGCCAGCAGCTCTTATAGGGGGTCCAGGGGGCGCAATGAAAAACTGTTTTTT	CASSSYRGSRGRNEKLFF
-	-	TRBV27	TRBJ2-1	TGTGCCAGCAGTCTGAAAAGCGGAGGGATCTACAATGAGCAGTTCTTC	CASSLKSGGIYNEQFF
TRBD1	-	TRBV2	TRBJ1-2	TGTGCCAGCAGTGATTTGGGGACAGGGAGGGAGTATGGCTACACCTTC	CASSDLGTGREYGYTF
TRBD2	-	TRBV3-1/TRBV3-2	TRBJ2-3	TGTGCCAGCAGCCGTCGGGGGGGACTAGCCACAGATACGCAGTATTTT	CASSRRGGLATDTQYF
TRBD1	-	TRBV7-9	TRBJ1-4	TGTGCCAGCAGCTTAGACAGGGGCGGTGAAAAACTGTTTTTT	CASSLDRGGEKLFF
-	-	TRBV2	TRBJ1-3	TGTGCCAGACGAACAGGCGGTGGAAACACCATATATTTT	CARRTGGGNTIYF
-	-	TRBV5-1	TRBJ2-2	TGCGCCAGCAGCTTGGGGCAGGGGATAACCGGGGAGCTGTTTTTT	CASSLGQGITGELFF
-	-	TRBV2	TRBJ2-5	TGTGCCAGCACCCAGGGGGAGACCCAGTACTTC	CASTQGETQYF
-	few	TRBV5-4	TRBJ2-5	TGTGCCAGCAGCTGGGGGAGAGGGAGCGGGCAAGAGACCCAGTACTTC	CASSWGRGSGQETQYF
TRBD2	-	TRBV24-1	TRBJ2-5	TGTGCCACCGGGACTAGCAGAGGAGAGACCCAGTACTTC	CATGTSRGETQYF
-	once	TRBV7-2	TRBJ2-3	TGTGCCAGCAGCTTAACCGGGAGAGGGACAGATACGCAGTATTTT	CASSLTGRGTDTQYF
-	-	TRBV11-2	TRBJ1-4	TGTGCCAGCAGCTTGGGGGGGCGGGCTAATGAAAAACTGTTTTTT	CASSLGGRANEKLFF
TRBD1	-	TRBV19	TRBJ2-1	TGTGCCAGTGGACGGGACAGGGTGGGTGAGCAGTTCTTC	CASGRDRVGEQFF
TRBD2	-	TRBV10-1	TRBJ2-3	TGCGCCAGCAGTGGAACTAGCGGGAGGGCCGTGGGCACAGATACGCAGTATTTT	CASSGTSGRAVGTDTQYF
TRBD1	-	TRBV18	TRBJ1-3	TGTGCCAGCTCGCCCACCGGGACAGGGAGCCTTGGGACTGGAAACACCATATATTTT	CASSPTGTGSLGTGNTIYF
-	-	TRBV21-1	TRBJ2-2	TGTGCCAGCAAATGGGACAGGAGTCCAGCGAACACCGGGGAGCTGTTTTTT	CASKWDRSPANTGELFF
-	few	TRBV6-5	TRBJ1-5	TGTGCCAGCAGACAGGGCAGCAATCAGCCCCAGCATTTT	CASRQGSNQPQHF
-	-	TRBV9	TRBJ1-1	TGTGCCAGCAGCGTATCAGGGGAAAACACTGAAGCTTTCTTT	CASSVSGENTEAFF
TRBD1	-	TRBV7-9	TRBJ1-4	TGTGCCAGCAGCTCGAATCCGGGACAGAGATCAACTAATGAAAAACTGTTTTTT	CASSSNPGQRSTNEKLFF
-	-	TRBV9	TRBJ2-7	TGTGCCAGCAGCGTAGATCAGTCCTACGAGCAGTACTTC	CASSVDQSYEQYF
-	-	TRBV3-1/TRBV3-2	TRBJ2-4	TGTGCCAGCAGGGGGACTTCCCTAAGCAAAAACATTCAGTACTTC	CASRGTSLSKNIQYF
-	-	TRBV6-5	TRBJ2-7	TGTGCCAGCAGTTACTCGGGCAGTGGCTACGAGCAGTACTTC	CASSYSGSGYEQYF
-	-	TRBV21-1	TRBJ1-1	TGTGCCAGCAGCAACCATCTGGGGGCCTCGGGTGGTGCTTTCTTT	CASSNHLGASGGAFF
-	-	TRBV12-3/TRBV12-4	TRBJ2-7	TGTGCCAGCAGTTTAGGGCTGCCCTACGAGCAGTACTTC	CASSLGLPYEQYF
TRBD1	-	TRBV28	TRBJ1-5	TGTGCCAGCAGTTCAGTGAGATCGGGACAGGGATACAATCAGCCCCAGCATTTT	CASSSVRSGQGYNQPQHF
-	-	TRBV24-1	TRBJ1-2	TGTGCCACCAGTGGGCAGAATGGCTACACCTTC	CATSGQNGYTF
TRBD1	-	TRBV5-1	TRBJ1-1	TGCGCCAGCAGCTCAGGGACAGTAAGGAACACTGAAGCTTTCTTT	CASSSGTVRNTEAFF
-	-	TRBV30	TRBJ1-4	TGTGCCTGGAGTGTAACGGACAGTAATGAAAAACTGTTTTTT	CAWSVTDSNEKLFF